This TCR beta chain emerged from a study of T cell repertoires in cytomegalovirus infection. TCRdb fed the reads into MiXCR, producing one record per CDR3 protein. The repertoire holds 380,000 or so distinct CDR3 sequences, with about 34% as singletons. This clonotype has more than one count but fewer than ten. The antigen is undetermined. A read error may produce the germline difference seen at one junction end. Per germline, CDR1 MNHNS and CDR2 SASEGT. This CDR3 contains 16 residues. This receptor was obtained from a human donor in good health (CMV status not recorded). Some clones in this sample may be carry-over from other donors' samples. The sample was cultured PBMCs, taken from culture after CMV antigen stimulation. V gene TRBV6-1 combines with J gene TRBJ2-5; 7 bases fit TRBD1. This chain's CDR3 is CASREGDSWFQETQYF. The CDR3 DNA reads TGTGCCAGCAGGGAAGGGGACAGCTGGTTTCAAGAGACCCAGTACTTC.